Listed here are 9 T cell receptor beta chains from one sample, sequenced in a study of T cells in Graves' hyperthyroidism and ophthalmopathy. TCR beta CDR3 regions were amplified from RNA transcripts. The HTBI primer set served for first-round RT-PCR of the TCR CDR3. TCRdb ran MiXCR on the multiplex PCR reads and lists one entry per CDR3 protein. The sample carries 400,000 to 550,000 distinct CDR3 sequences, 13% to 15% recorded once. Sequenced: blood. The receptor set was obtained from a woman aged 18-30 years with Graves' hyperthyroidism.

This clonotype was seen ten or more times. V is TRBV24-1 and J is TRBJ1-3; D not certain. The CDR3 sequence is 17 residues long. Between the trimmed V and J ends, which lost 3 bases and 2 bases, there was a span of 16 bases. CDR1 is KGHDR and CDR2 is SFDVKD in the germline V gene. The CDR3 loop is CATSDPGEASPGNTIYF. The CDR3 coding sequence is TGTGCCACCAGTGATCCCGGGGAGGCTTCCCCTGGAAACACCATATATTTT.

This clonotype has a count of ten or more. J is TRBJ2-7 and V is TRBV28, with 9 positions matching TRBD2. Germline assignment: CDR1 MDHEN and CDR2 SYDVKM. Losses at the gene ends were 11 bases for V and 7 bases for J; bases not matched to a gene: 9. This CDR3 region has 12 residues. CDR3 DNA sequence: TGTGCCTCCAATAGCGGGAGTCTTGAGCAGTACTTC. Translating it yields CASNSGSLEQYF.

This clonotype was picked up a small number of times. The chain employs TRBV7-9 and TRBJ1-2, with TRBD1 matching 8 bases. CDR1 SEHNR and CDR2 FQNEAQ come from the germline V gene (reference sequence). Trimming at V came to 5 bases and at J to 1 base, leaving 9 bases not matched to a gene. The CDR3 contains 16 residues. CDR3: CASSTSDRGRNYGYTF. The CDR3 bases are TGTGCCAGCAGCACATCCGACAGGGGCCGTAACTATGGCTACACCTTC.

This rearrangement joins TRBV11-3 to TRBJ2-7; D not resolved. Per germline, CDR1 SGHNT and CDR2 YENEEA. This CDR3 spans 16 amino acids. V was trimmed by 0 bases and J by 0 bases, leaving 12 bases between them. CDR3 amino acids: CASSLDWRTYSYEQYF. In DNA, the CDR3 is TGTGCCAGCAGCTTAGACTGGCGCACGTACTCCTACGAGCAGTACTTC. The full variable domain, in which reference TRBV11-3 and TRBJ2-7 provide the parts outside the CDR3, is EAGVVQSPRYKIIEKKQPVAFWCNPISGHNTLYWYLQNLGQGPELLIRYENEEAVDDSQLPKDRFSAERLKGVDSTLKIQPAELGDSAVYLCASSLDWRTYSYEQYFGPGTRLTVT.

This clonotype was seen at least ten times. The genes are TRBV3-1 and TRBJ2-1, with D tentatively TRBD1 or TRBD2 (5 bases each). The V end lost 3 bases, the J end lost 1 base, and 10 bases lay between the germline ends. This CDR3 contains 15 residues. Germline CDR1 is LGHDT and CDR2 is YNNKEL (reference sequence). The CDR3 reads CASSQRDRSYNEQFF. CDR3 bases: TGTGCCAGCAGCCAGAGGGACCGATCCTACAATGAGCAGTTCTTC.

This clonotype was seen many times. The chain combines TRBV2 with TRBJ1-6; no clear D gene. Per the germline V gene, CDR1 is SNHLY and CDR2 is FYNNEI. CDR3 length equals 18 residues. The V gene lost 5 bases and the J gene lost 8 bases, with 25 bases spanning the gap. CDR3 region: CASSTTTATATWDSPLHF. For the CDR3, the DNA is TGTGCCAGCAGTACTACGACGGCGACCGCGACCTGGGATTCACCCCTCCACTTT.

This clonotype was seen repeatedly, ten times or more. V and J are TRBV12-3 or TRBV12-4 and TRBJ2-7; no firm D call. V lost 1 base, J lost 2 bases, and 6 bases lay in between. This CDR3 is built from 13 residues. CDR3 bases: TGTGCCAGCAGTTTAGGGGTAACCTACGAGCAGTACTTC. This encodes CASSLGVTYEQYF.

This clonotype occurred many times. V is TRBV7-2 and J is TRBJ1-6, with D possibly being TRBD1 (6 bases). V lost 5 bases and J lost 9, with 17 bases in between. The CDR3 is 15 amino acids. Germline assignment: CDR1 SGHTA and CDR2 FQGNSA. CDR3 coding DNA: TGTGCCAGCAGCCCCCTACAGGGTCGGAGTTCACCCCTCCACTTT. It is translated as CASSPLQGRSSPLHF.

This clonotype was counted many times. The chain joins TRBV30 to TRBJ1-3; maybe TRBD1 (6 bases). This CDR3 region has 13 residues. CDR1 and CDR2 (germline): GTSNPN, SVGIG (reference sequence). Trimming cost V 7 bases and J 0 bases, with 10 bases left between them. The CDR3 nucleotides are TGTGCCTCAGACAGGCCCTCTGGAAACACCATATATTTT. Residues: CASDRPSGNTIYF. Full variable domain (missing parts from reference TRBV30 and TRBJ1-3): SQTIHQWPATLVQPVGSPLSLECTVEGTSNPNLYWYRQAAGRGLQLLFYSVGIGQISSEVPQNLSASRPQDRQFILSSKKLLLSDSGFYLCASDRPSGNTIYFGEGSWLTVV.